Following are 4 T cell receptor beta chains from one sample sequenced in a study of T cells expressing NK-cell markers. TCRdb re-called the 5' RACE reads and shows each CDR3 protein once, DNA omitted. This sample carries around 260,000 distinct CDR3 sequences, with 4% to 5% going to the ten biggest clones. The sample taken for sequencing was blood T cells: a sorted CD56 or NKG2C T cell subset, CD4+ or CD8+ T cells, or bulk PBMC T cells (not recorded which). These receptors were collected from a woman aged 18-69 years in good health.

This chain connects TRBV25-1 to TRBJ2-1; the D call of TRBD2 rests on TCRdb alone, since no DNA is present to check it. CDR1 and CDR2 (germline): MGHDK, SYGVNS. The CDR3 is 14 residues long. CDR3 amino acids: CASGREEGNNEQFF.

The CDR3 sequence is CASSWGQGTHEQYF. The chain joins TRBV6-2 or TRBV6-3 to TRBJ2-7; with no DNA, the TCRdb D assignment of TRBD1 cannot be verified. This CDR3 is 14 amino acids long. The germline V gene encodes CDR1 MNHEY and CDR2 SVGEGT.

The CDR3 is CSAGSRATSTDTQYF. The chain carries TRBV20-1 and TRBJ2-3; the D gene TCRdb calls, TRBD2, cannot be checked with no DNA. Germline V gene data show CDR1 as DFQATT and CDR2 as SNEGSKA (reference sequence). The CDR3 runs to 15 residues.

The chain couples TRBV19 to TRBJ1-5; the D call from TCRdb, TRBD1, cannot be confirmed without DNA. The CDR3 extends over 14 amino acids. Germline V gene sequence: CDR1 LNHDA, CDR2 SQIVND (reference sequence). The CDR3 sequence is CASSSTGTRWPQHF.